A selection of T cell receptor beta chains follows, all from one sample in a study of T-cell reconstitution after alpha-beta-depleted transplantation in children. TCRdb ran MiXCR on the PCR reads and lists one entry per CDR3 protein. The data contain fewer than 4,500 distinct CDR3 sequences, over 20% of them singletons. Specimen: PBMCs, mostly from graft donor cells, collected 60 days after TCRalphabeta/CD19-depleted stem cell transplant. Source of these receptors: a boy younger than two who had a stem cell transplant for acute myeloid leukemia, so the T cells may come from the graft donor. Both conserved end residues are part of each CDR3. Fields, in order: J gene, clone size, V gene, D gene, CDR3 protein, CDR3 DNA. The D gene is left open where the match is weak. Clone size is stated in some rows and not others, as once, few, many or a class when expanded.

TRBJ2-4	many	TRBV2	-	CASRGAGLNIQYF	TGTGCCAGCAGGGGGGCCGGGTTGAACATTCAGTACTTC
TRBJ1-2	many	TRBV4-1	-	CASSQVWTDEGYTF	TGCGCCAGCAGCCAAGTTTGGACAGATGAAGGCTACACCTTC
TRBJ2-5	many	TRBV10-3	TRBD1	CAISDQQGAWETQYF	TGTGCCATCAGTGACCAACAGGGGGCGTGGGAGACCCAGTACTTC
TRBJ2-6	-	TRBV20-1	-	CSASNLAGANVLTF	TGCAGTGCTAGCAACTTGGCTGGGGCCAACGTCCTGACTTTC
TRBJ2-1	-	TRBV15	-	CSILGEFF	TGTAGCATCTTGGGGGAGTTCTTC
TRBJ2-5	medium-sized	TRBV7-9	-	CASSRGGSGETQYF	TGTGCCAGCAGCCGTGGGGGTAGCGGAGAGACCCAGTACTTC
TRBJ1-5	many	TRBV7-9	-	CASSLWVQPQHF	TGTGCCAGCAGCTTGTGGGTTCAGCCCCAGCATTTT
TRBJ2-1	once	TRBV5-3	-	CAESWGSYNEQFF	TGTGCAGAATCTTGGGGGTCCTACAATGAGCAGTTCTTC
TRBJ1-5	many	TRBV20-1	TRBD1	CSAVVTGGRTAQHF	TGCAGTGCTGTCGTTACAGGGGGGAGAACAGCCCAGCATTTT
TRBJ2-3	once	TRBV29-1	-	CSVASQRTDTQYF	TGCAGCGTTGCATCACAGAGGACAGATACGCAGTATTTT
TRBJ2-3	many	TRBV10-2	TRBD2	CASSPGLAGSPFVRDTQYF	TGCGCCAGCAGCCCAGGACTAGCGGGGTCTCCTTTTGTCAGGGATACGCAGTATTTT
TRBJ2-2	many	TRBV3-1	-	CASSQVGFGELFF	TGTGCCAGCAGCCAAGTGGGCTTCGGGGAGCTGTTTTTT
TRBJ1-5	-	TRBV3-1	-	CTFCRRRYFGMNNQPQHF	TGTACCTTCTGCCGTAGAAGGTATTTTGGTATGAACAATCAGCCCCAGCATTTT
TRBJ2-4	-	TRBV12-3/TRBV12-4	TRBD1	CAICFGTGAPVAKNIQYF	TGTGCCATCTGTTTTGGGACAGGGGCCCCAGTAGCCAAAAACATTCAGTACTTC
TRBJ2-7	many	TRBV5-1	-	CASSPRTSSAEQYF	TGCGCCAGCAGCCCCCGGACATCCAGCGCCGAGCAGTACTTC
TRBJ2-6	many	TRBV12-3/TRBV12-4	-	CASTFGVAGANVLTF	TGTGCCAGCACCTTCGGGGTGGCTGGGGCCAACGTCCTGACTTTC
TRBJ2-3	many	TRBV4-3	-	CASSQAGGLYRVIPDTQYF	TGCGCCAGCAGCCAAGCCGGGGGGTTATACAGGGTAATCCCAGATACGCAGTATTTT
TRBJ2-2	-	TRBV11-2	-	CASSLVPGANTGELFF	TGTGCCAGCAGCTTAGTCCCAGGGGCAAACACCGGGGAGCTGTTTTTT
TRBJ1-3	-	TRBV29-1	-	CSVEGTGTSGNTIYF	TGCAGCGTTGAAGGTACAGGGACCTCTGGAAACACCATATATTTT